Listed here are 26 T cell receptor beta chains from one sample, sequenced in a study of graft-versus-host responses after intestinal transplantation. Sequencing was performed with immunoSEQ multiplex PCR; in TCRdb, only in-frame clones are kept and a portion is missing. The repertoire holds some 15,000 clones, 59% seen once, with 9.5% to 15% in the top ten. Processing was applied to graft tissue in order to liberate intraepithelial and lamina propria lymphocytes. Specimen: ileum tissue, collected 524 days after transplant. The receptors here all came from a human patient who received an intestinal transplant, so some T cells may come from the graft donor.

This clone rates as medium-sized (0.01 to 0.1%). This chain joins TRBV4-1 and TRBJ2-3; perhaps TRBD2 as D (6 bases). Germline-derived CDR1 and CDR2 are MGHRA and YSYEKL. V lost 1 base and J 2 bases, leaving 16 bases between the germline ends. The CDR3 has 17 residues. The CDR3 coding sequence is TGCGCCAGCAGCCAAGTTCCGGCGGGGTCCTTCACAGATACGCAGTATTTT. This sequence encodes CASSQVPAGSFTDTQYF.

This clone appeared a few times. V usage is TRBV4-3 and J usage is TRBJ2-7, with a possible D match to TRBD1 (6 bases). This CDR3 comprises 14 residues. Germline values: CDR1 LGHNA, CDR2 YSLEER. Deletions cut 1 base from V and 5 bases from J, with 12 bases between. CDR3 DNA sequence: TGCGCCAGCAGCCAAGGGACAGCCTACGACGAGCAGTACTTC. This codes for CASSQGTAYDEQYF.

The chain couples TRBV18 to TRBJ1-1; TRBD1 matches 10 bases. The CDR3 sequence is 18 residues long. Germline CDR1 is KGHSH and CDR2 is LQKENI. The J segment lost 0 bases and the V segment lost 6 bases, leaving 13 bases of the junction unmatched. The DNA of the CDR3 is TGTGCCAGCTCTATGACAGGGGGCGCGGGAATTATGAACACTGAAGCTTTCTTT. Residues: CASSMTGGAGIMNTEAFF.

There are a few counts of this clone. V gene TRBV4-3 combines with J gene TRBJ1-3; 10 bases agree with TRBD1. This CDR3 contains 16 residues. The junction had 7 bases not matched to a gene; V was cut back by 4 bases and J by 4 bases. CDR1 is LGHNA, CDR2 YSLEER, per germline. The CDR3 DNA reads TGCGCCAGCAGCCCCGACAGGGGGCGATCCGGAAACACCATATATTTT. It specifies CASSPDRGRSGNTIYF.

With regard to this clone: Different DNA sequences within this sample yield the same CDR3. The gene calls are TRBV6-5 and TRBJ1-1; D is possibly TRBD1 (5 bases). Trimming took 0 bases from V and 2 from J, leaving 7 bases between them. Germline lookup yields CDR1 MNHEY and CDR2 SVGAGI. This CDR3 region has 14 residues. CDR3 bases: TGTGCCAGCAGTTACTCCGGGGGAAACACTGAAGCTTTCTTT. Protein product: CASSYSGGNTEAFF.

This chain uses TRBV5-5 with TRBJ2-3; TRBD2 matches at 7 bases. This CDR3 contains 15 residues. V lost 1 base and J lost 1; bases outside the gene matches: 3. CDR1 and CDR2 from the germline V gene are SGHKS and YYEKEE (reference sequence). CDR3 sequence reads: CASSLYRGGTDTQYF. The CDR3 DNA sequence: TGTGCCAGCAGCTTGTACCGGGGGGGCACAGATACGCAGTATTTT.

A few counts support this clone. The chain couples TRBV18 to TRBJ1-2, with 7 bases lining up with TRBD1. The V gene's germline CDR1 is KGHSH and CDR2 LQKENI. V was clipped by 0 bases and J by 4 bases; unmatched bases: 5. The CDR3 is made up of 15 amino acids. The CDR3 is CASSPPGQQFYGYTF. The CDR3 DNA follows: TGTGCCAGCTCACCACCGGGACAGCAGTTCTATGGCTACACCTTC.

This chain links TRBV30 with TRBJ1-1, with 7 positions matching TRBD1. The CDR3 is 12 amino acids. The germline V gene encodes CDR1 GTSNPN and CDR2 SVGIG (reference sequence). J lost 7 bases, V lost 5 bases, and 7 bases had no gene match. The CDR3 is CAWLLTGDEAFF. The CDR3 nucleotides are TGTGCCTGGCTCCTTACAGGGGATGAAGCTTTCTTT. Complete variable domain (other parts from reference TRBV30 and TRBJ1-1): SQTIHQWPATLVQPVGSPLSLECTVEGTSNPNLYWYRQAAGRGLQLLFYSVGIGQISSEVPQNLSASRPQDRQFILSSKKLLLSDSGFYLCAWLLTGDEAFFGQGTRLTVV.

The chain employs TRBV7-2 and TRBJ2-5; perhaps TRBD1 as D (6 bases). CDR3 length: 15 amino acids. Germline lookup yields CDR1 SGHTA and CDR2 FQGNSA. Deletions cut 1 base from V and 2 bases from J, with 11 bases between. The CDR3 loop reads CASSLVVGAQETQYF. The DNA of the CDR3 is TGTGCCAGCAGCTTAGTTGTGGGGGCTCAAGAGACCCAGTACTTC. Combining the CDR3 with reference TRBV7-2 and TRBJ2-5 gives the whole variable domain GAGVSQSPSNKVTEKGKDVELRCDPISGHTALYWYRQSLGQGLEFLIYFQGNSAPDKSGLPSDRFSAERTGGSVSTLTIQRTQQEDSAVYLCASSLVVGAQETQYFGPGTRLLVL.

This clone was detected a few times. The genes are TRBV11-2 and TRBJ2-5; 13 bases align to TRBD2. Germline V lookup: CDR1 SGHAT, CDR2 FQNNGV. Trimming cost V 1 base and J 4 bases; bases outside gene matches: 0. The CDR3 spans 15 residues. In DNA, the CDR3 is TGTGCCAGCAGCTTAGGGACTAGCGGGGGAGAGACCCAGTACTTC. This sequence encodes CASSLGTSGGETQYF.

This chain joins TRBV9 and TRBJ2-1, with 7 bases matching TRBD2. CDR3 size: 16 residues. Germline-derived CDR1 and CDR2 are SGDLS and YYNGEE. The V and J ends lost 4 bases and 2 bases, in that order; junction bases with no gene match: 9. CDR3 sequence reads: CASSPRGAGTYNEQFF. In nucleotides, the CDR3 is TGTGCCAGCAGCCCTCGGGGAGCGGGGACCTACAATGAGCAGTTCTTC.

CDR3: CAWSSSGQGNTEAFF. The CDR3 DNA reads as TGTGCCTGGAGTTCTTCCGGACAGGGGAACACTGAAGCTTTCTTT. This chain joins TRBV30 and TRBJ1-1, with TRBD1 matching over 8 bases. Germline CDR1 GTSNPN, CDR2 SVGIG (reference sequence). Germline trimming cut 2 bases from V and 1 base from J; bases unmatched to any gene: 6. The CDR3 length is 15 residues.

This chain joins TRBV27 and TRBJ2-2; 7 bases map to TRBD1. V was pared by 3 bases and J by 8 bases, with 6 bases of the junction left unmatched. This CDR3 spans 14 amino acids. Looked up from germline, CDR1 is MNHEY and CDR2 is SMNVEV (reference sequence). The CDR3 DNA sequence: TGTGCCAGCAGTTTGGGGCAGGGGGTAGGGGAGCTGTTTTTT. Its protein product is CASSLGQGVGELFF.

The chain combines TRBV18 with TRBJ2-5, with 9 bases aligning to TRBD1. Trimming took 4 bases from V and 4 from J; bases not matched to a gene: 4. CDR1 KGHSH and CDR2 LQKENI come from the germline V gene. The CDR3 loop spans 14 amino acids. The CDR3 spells CASSRTGVGETQYF. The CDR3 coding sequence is TGTGCCAGCTCACGGACAGGGGTGGGAGAGACCCAGTACTTC. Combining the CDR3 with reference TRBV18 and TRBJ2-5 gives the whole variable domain NAGVMQNPRHLVRRRGQEARLRCSPMKGHSHVYWYRQLPEEGLKFMVYLQKENIIDESGMPKERFSAEFPKEGPSILRIQQVVRGDSAAYFCASSRTGVGETQYFGPGTRLLVL.

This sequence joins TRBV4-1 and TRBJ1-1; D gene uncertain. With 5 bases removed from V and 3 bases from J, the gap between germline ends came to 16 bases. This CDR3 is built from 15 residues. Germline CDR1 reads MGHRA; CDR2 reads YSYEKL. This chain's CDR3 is CASSFIGSEDTEAFF. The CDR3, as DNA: TGCGCCAGCAGCTTTATAGGGTCGGAGGACACTGAAGCTTTCTTT.

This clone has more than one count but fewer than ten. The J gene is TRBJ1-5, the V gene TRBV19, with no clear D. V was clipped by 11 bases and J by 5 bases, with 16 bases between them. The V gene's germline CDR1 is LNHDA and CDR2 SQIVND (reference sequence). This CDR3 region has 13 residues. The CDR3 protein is CAGDRFEDQPQHF. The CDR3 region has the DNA TGTGCCGGAGACCGGTTTGAGGATCAGCCCCAGCATTTT.

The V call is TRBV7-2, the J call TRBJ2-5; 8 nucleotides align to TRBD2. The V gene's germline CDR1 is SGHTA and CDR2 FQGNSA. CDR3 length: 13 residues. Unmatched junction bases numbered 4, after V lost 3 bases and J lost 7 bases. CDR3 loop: CASSLAGGATQYF. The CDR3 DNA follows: TGTGCCAGCAGCTTGGCGGGGGGCGCGACCCAGTACTTC.

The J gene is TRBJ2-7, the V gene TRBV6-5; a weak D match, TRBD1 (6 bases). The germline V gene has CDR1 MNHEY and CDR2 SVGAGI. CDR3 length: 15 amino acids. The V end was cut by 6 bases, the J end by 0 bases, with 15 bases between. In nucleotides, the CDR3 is TGTGCCAGCAGCGCAAGACAGGCGAGCTCCTACGAGCAGTACTTC. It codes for CASSARQASSYEQYF.

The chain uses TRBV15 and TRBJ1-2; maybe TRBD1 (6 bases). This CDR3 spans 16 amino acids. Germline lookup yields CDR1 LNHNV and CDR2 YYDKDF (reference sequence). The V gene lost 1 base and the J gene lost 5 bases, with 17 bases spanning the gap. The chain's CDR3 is CATSRARQVWEYGYTF. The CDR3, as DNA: TGTGCCACCAGCAGAGCCCGACAGGTTTGGGAGTATGGCTACACCTTC. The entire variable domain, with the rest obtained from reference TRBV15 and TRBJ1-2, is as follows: DAMVIQNPRYQVTQFGKPVTLSCSQTLNHNVMYWYQQKSSQAPKLLFHYYDKDFNNEADTPDNFQSRRPNTSFCFLDIRSPGLGDTAMYLCATSRARQVWEYGYTFGSGTRLTVV.

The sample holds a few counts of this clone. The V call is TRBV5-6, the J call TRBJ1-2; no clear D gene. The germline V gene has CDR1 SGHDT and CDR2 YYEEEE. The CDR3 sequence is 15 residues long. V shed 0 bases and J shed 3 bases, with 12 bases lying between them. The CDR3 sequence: CASSLAGSGYYGYTF. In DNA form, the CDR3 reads TGTGCCAGCAGCTTGGCGGGCAGCGGATACTATGGCTACACCTTC.

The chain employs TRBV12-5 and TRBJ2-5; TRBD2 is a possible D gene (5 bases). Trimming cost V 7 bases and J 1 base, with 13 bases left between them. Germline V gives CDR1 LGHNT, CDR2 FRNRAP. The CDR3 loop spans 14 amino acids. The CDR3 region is CASARGPVQETQYF. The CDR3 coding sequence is TGTGCTAGTGCCAGAGGGCCAGTCCAAGAGACCCAGTACTTC.

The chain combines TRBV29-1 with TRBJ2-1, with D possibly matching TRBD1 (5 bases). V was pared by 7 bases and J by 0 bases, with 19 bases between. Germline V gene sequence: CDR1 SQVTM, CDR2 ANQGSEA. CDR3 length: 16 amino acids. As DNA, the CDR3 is TGCAGCGCCGAAGGGGCCCCCTCTAGCTCCTACAATGAGCAGTTCTTC. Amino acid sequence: CSAEGAPSSSYNEQFF.

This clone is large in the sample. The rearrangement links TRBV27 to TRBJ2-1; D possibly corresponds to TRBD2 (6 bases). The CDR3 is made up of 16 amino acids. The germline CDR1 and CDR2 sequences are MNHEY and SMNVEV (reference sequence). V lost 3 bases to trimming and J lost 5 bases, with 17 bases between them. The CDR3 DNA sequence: TGTGCCAGCAGTTTTCGGAGGGGACCTTGGGACAATGAGCAGTTCTTC. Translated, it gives CASSFRRGPWDNEQFF.

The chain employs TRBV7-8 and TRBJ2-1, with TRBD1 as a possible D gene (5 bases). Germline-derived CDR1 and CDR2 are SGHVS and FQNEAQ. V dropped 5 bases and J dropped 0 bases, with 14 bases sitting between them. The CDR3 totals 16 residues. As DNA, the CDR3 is TGTGCCAGCAGCCGACGCCAGGGATTCTCCTACAATGAGCAGTTCTTC. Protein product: CASSRRQGFSYNEQFF.

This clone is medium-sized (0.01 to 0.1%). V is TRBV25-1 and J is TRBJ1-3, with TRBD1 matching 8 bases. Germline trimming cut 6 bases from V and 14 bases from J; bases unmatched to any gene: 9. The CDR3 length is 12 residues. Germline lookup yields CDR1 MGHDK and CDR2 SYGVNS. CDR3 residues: CASRSGQGILYF. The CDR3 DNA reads TGTGCCAGCAGGTCTGGACAGGGAATCTTATATTTT.

Written as DNA, the CDR3 is TGTGCCAGCAGTACACAGATCCCAACTAATGAAAAACTGTTTTTT. This gives the protein CASSTQIPTNEKLFF. The chain employs TRBV6-5 and TRBJ1-4, with D unresolved. The CDR3 is made up of 15 amino acids. Between the trimmed V and J ends, which lost 5 bases and 0 bases, there was a span of 10 bases. Germline V gives CDR1 MNHEY, CDR2 SVGAGI.